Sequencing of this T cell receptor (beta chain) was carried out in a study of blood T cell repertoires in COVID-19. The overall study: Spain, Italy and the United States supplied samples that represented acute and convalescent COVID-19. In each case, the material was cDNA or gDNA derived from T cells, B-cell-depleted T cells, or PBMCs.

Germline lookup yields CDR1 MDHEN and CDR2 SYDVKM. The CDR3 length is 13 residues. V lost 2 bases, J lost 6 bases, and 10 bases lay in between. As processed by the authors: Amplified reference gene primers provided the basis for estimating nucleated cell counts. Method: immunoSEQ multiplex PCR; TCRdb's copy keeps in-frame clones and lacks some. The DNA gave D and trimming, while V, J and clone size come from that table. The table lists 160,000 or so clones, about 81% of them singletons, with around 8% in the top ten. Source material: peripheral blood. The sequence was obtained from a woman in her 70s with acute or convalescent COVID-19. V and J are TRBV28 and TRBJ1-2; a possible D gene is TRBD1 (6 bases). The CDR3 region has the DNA TGTGCCAGCAGTTTAGGCCAGGGGCATGGCTACACCTTC. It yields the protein CASSLGQGHGYTF.